This T cell receptor (beta chain) stems from a study of blood T cell repertoires in COVID-19. In the original processing: Estimated nucleated cell counts came from reference gene primer amplification. Some clones are missing from TCRdb's copy, which holds only in-frame ones; the method was immunoSEQ multiplex PCR. V, J and clone size are taken as reported in that table, and D and trimming were inferred from the DNA itself. The table lists fewer than 100,000 clones, roughly 89% of them singletons. A remark on this clone: Other nucleotide sequences in the sample specify the same CDR3.

Germline V lookup: CDR1 SNHLY, CDR2 FYNNEI. The CDR3 is made up of 12 amino acids. After removal of 6 bases from V and 4 bases from J, the junction contained 1 base not matched to a gene. The chain has TRBV2 and TRBJ1-1, with 8 bases matching TRBD1. The clonotype comes from a human donor in a cohort sampled during active COVID-19. Specimen: peripheral blood. The CDR3 region is CASRTGGTEAFF. The CDR3 nucleotides read TGTGCCAGCAGAACAGGGGGCACTGAAGCTTTCTTT.